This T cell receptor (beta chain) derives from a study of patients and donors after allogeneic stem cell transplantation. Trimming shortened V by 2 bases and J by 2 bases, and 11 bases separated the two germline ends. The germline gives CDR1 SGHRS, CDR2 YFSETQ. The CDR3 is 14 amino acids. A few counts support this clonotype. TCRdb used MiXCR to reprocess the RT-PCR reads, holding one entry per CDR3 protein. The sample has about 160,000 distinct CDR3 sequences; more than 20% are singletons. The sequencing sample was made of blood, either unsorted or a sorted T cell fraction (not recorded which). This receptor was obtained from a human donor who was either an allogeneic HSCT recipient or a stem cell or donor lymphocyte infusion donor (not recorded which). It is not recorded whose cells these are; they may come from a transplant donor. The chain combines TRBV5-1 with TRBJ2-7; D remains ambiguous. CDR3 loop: CASSFEVSAYEQYF. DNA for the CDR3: TGCGCCAGCAGCTTTGAGGTTTCAGCCTACGAGCAGTACTTC.